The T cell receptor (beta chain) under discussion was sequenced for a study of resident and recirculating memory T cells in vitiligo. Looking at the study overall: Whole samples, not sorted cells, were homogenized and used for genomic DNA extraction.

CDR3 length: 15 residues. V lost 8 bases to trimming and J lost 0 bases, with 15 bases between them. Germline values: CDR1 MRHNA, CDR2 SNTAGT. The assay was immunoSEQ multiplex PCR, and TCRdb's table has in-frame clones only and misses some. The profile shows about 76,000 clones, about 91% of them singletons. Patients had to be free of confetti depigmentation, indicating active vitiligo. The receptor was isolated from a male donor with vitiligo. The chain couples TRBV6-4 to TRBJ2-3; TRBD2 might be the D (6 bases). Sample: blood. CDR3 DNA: TGTGCCAGCTCTTACGGGGCGGGAAGCACAGATACGCAGTATTTT. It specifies CASSYGAGSTDTQYF.